This TCR beta chain was captured in a study of cytomegalovirus exposure and HLA in healthy donors (dated by TCRdb to the late 2010s). For the study in its entirety: In an earlier analysis of under 600 of the donors, 276 Gb of sequence data and 120 million or so unique TCR beta sequences from about 190 million T cells were reported. Roughly 300 gigabases of sequencing data and roughly 81 million unique TCR sequences made up an early release that covered fewer than 650 HLA-typed donors. Among the roughly 380 genotyped donors, about 83% belonged to the genetic ancestry cluster associated with self-reported Caucasian donors. The study aimed to test whether cataloging public T cell receptors could reveal signatures of past pathogen exposure. The study used immunosequencing to profile the T cell repertoires of hundreds of subjects and linked those repertoires to cytomegalovirus serostatus. Besides the first cohort of 550 to 750 subjects, a separate validation cohort made up of some 110 different subjects was used. The study combined high-throughput TCR immunosequencing, statistical association of individual TCRs with disease status, and machine learning to predict cytomegalovirus infection status. To study patterns of TCR occurrence, a later analysis re-analyzed previously published TCR beta repertoires from around 660 donors and added high-resolution HLA genotyping. In the later analysis, no new phenotypic data were used to find candidate immune exposures; instead, reliance was placed on TCR beta sequences and their occurrence across donors. In an earlier analysis of 500 to 650 of the donors, high-throughput TCR beta sequencing was used to judge whether each TCR beta V gene segment behaved as functional or pseudogenic. Donor age, sex, ethnicity and CMV serostatus were compiled together with the repertoire data. A later genetic analysis used genome-wide SNP genotypes for about 65% of the roughly 700 donors, treating that subset as a discovery cohort. Every discovery cohort repertoire had been produced on one sequencing platform. Class I and class II HLA loci were covered by the typing at four-digit resolution. The number of donors typed differed by locus, with roughly 620-630 for A, B, C, DRB1 and DQB1, roughly 520 for DQA1, 606 for DPA1, and some 440 for DPB1. A handful of DR-DQ haplotypes were treated as single units for association and clustering because of strong linkage in the cohort. Across some 400 genotyped donors of the cohort, an average of approximately 240,000 unique TCR beta nucleotide sequences per donor were sequenced, and 15% to 20% of those sequences were non-productive.

For CDR1 and CDR2, the germline V gene (reference sequence) lists SEHNR and FQNEAQ. V sheds 3 bases and J sheds 7 bases, leaving 9 bases between their ends. Spanning cysteine to phenylalanine, the CDR3 consists of 13 amino acids. The DNA shown is the 39-base CDR3, in frame from base 1. What the authors observed across the whole study: Cytomegalovirus status was reported to be diagnosed by the classifier with high specificity and sensitivity in both the original and validation cohorts. Specific HLA alleles were associated with 18,000 or so TCR beta sequences at a false discovery rate of 0.05 in a later analysis. When HLA alleles, especially DR and DQ, strongly co-occurred, attributing TCR associations to individual alleles was difficult. In a later analysis, several top co-occurrence clusters were reported to appear linked to parvovirus B19, influenza, CMV and Epstein-Barr virus. A later analysis found that HLA-associated TCR beta chains were more clonally expanded and had lower generation probabilities than equally common non-associated chains. Most TCR sequences were seen in very few donors, while some public TCRs were found in many individuals. Some IMGT-functional V segments, including TRBV6-2 and TRBV6-3, could not be told apart with the 87-base-pair reads, so those segments were excluded. Immune exposure information for the cohort was limited to CMV serostatus. It was suggested by the authors that the approach could potentially be generalized to other disease states and immunological phenotypes. A further reported finding was that TCR beta sequences accurately predicted the HLA-A and HLA-B alleles for most subjects in the first cohort. The study listed approximately 150 TCR beta chains as associated with cytomegalovirus. Because HLA typing was unavailable for some donors at each locus, only the typed subset was used in association tests. In a later genetic analysis, fewer N-insertions in productive TCRs were reported among donors in an Asian-associated ancestry cluster than the roughly 700-donor mean. In vitro tests confirmed that a few of the cytomegalovirus-associated TCR beta chains recognize cytomegalovirus antigens. The cohort was sequenced for TCR beta chains only, and without alpha or paired-chain data the features that could be detected were limited. Because counts were too low, fewer than 20 rarely observed V segments, including chromosome 9 orphons, were excluded from the earlier analysis of around 640 of the donors. In an earlier analysis of under 600 of the donors, most TCR beta V segments were observed in productive rearrangements about 87% or about 30% of the time, broadly matching IMGT annotations. Sequencing depth was assumed to be roughly uniform across donors in the presence/absence analyses, though that assumption may not hold. A later analysis found that most CMV-associated TCR beta chains appeared HLA-restricted, with HLA associations seemingly driven largely by CMV exposure. In a later analysis, the rate of TCR association differed among HLA loci, with DRB1 alleles having the most associated TCRs and HLA-C alleles having the fewest. A cluster of highly shared sequence variants was judged likely to be a technical artifact of the sequencing pipeline. Correlated functional status among segregating V segments might be attributable to linkage disequilibrium, but an unknown experimental factor could not be ruled out. A later genetic analysis associated a missense DCLRE1C variant with V-gene and J-gene trimming of TCR beta chains, and an independent cohort replicated the association.

The cohort was made up of approximately 700 healthy bone marrow donors. All cohort members were sampled while nominally healthy, although unrecorded immune exposures were likely present. The donor tested CMV seropositive, placing the donor among the roughly 300 seropositive members of the cohort. Every donor gave a peripheral blood sample, and the peripheral blood mononuclear cells from that sample were used for TCR beta sequencing. The Qiagen DNeasy Blood Extraction Kit was used to extract genomic DNA from the blood cell samples. Comment on this clone: Its antigen has not been determined. Base qualities are not at hand, and no much larger clone is one base apart.

Libraries were prepared through the immunoSEQ multiplex PCR assay. A mixture of 60 forward primers for TCR Vbeta segments and 13 reverse primers for TCR Jbeta segments was used in the multiplex PCR. The CDR3 region of rearranged TCR beta genes was amplified from genomic DNA by a multiplex PCR assay. Amplified TCR beta libraries were sequenced as 87-base-pair reads on the Illumina HiSeq System. As for the original processing: A later analysis tallied 75 million to 85 million unique TCR beta chains across the 650 to 750 repertoires, and about 12 million of those chains were shared by two or more donors. Raw reads were error-corrected and collapsed into unique sequences with a nearest-neighbor algorithm that merged closely related sequences to remove PCR and sequencing errors. Alignment of CDR3 sequences to IMGT reference sequences was used to assign V, D and J gene segments. For a sequence to be retained, a match of at least six nucleotides was required to both a V gene segment and a J gene segment. Rearrangements were called productive when the CDR3 lacked stop codons and stayed in frame with V and J; all others were non-productive. CDR3 was defined by IMGT convention, running from the second conserved V-encoded cysteine to the conserved J-encoded phenylalanine. The earlier analysis of about 560 of the donors excluded any sequence lacking an unambiguous match to a single V gene segment. In an earlier analysis of around 590 of the donors, a V segment was called functional when productive rearrangements were above 56.7%, and segregating when the standard deviation between donors exceeded 5%. A statistical classification framework was built for diagnosing cytomegalovirus status from the catalog of TCR beta chain sequences. In a later analysis, V and J genes were assigned by comparing TCR nucleotide sequences against IMGT/GENE-DB human TR gene sequences. The TCRdist pipeline was used in a later analysis to assign CDR3 sequences and most-parsimonious VDJ recombination scenarios. In a later analysis, every TCR beta chain was defined by the combination of its CDR3 amino acid sequence and its V-gene family, and reads without a unique V-gene family were dropped. As a way to deal with suspected cross-contamination and a sequencing artifact, a later analysis dropped under 600 nucleotide sequences that were highly shared and had low generation probability. In a later analysis, a clonal expansion index was calculated for each public chain from normalized within-repertoire ranks of inferred template counts. In a later analysis, generation probabilities were computed using a VDJ recombination model fitted to out-of-frame rearrangements, and the results were checked against IGoR. Hypergeometric tests were used in a later analysis to score TCR-TCR, TCR-HLA and TCR-CMV co-occurrence, with a repertoire-size bias correction applied to the TCR pairs. In a later analysis, false discovery rates were estimated by permuting HLA or CMV assignments 20 times. In a later analysis, co-occurring TCRs were grouped using DBSCAN, with TCRdist sequence similarity added in when clustering inside HLA-allele-positive subsets. For co-occurrence clustering, repertoires with fewer than 30,000 or more than 120,000 public chains were excluded, along with roughly 5 repertoires with anomalous nucleotide sharing. In TCRdb, the immuneACCESS table is reduced to in-frame sequences with V and J assigned. These tables do not hold every clone; where another copy was compared, an unresolved V gene accounts for under half, and the others remain unexplained. V, J and clone size are taken as reported in that table, and D and trimming were inferred from the DNA itself. The sample yields 85,000 to 100,000 clones; about 83% were counted once. 16% of the sample lies in the top ten.

Source material: PBMCs. Recombination connected TRBV7-9 to TRBJ1-4, with TRBD1 tentatively as D gene (6 bases match). This TCR was recovered from a man in his 60s in good health and CMV-seropositive. The nucleotide sequence is given as TGTGCCAGCAGCTTGAAACAGGGTGAAAAACTGTTTTTT. Translated, this is CASSLKQGEKLFF.